Listed here are 28 T cell receptor beta chains from one sample, sequenced in a study of T-cell memory formation after mild COVID-19. TCRdb called the 5' RACE reads again in MiXCR, with one record for every CDR3 protein. The sample has roughly 480,000 distinct CDR3 sequences; nearly 25% are singletons. Sequencing was done on a sample of PBMCs or a T cell subset sorted from them (not recorded which). The receptors were sampled from an adult woman who had mild COVID-19 (a few samples of this study predate the infection). Cell type and time point are not known.

This sequence joins TRBV20-1 and TRBJ2-7, with D unresolved. The V gene's germline CDR1 is DFQATT and CDR2 SNEGSKA (reference sequence). The CDR3 length is 13 residues. V gave up 6 bases and J gave up 0 bases, with 12 bases separating them. CDR3: CSAQPRSSYEQYF. In DNA form, the CDR3 reads TGCAGTGCCCAGCCCAGGAGCTCCTACGAGCAGTACTTC.

This clonotype was seen only a few times. V is TRBV19 and J is TRBJ2-7; maybe TRBD2 (5 bases). CDR3 length: 17 residues. Trimming took 3 bases from V and 2 from J, leaving 20 bases between them. CDR1 is LNHDA, CDR2 SQIVND, per germline (reference sequence). The CDR3: CASSMKAETILPYEQYF. The CDR3 coding sequence is TGTGCCAGTAGTATGAAGGCAGAGACTATCCTGCCCTACGAGCAGTACTTC.

In its sample, this clonotype was seen many times. The chain couples TRBV12-3 or TRBV12-4 to TRBJ2-3; 7 positions match TRBD2. CDR3 length equals 17 residues. The junction had 15 bases not matched to a gene; V was cut back by 5 bases and J by 4 bases. CDR3 sequence reads: CASSPSHSGYFADTQYF. As DNA, the CDR3 is TGTGCCAGCAGTCCCTCCCATAGCGGGTACTTCGCAGATACGCAGTATTTT.

In its sample, this clonotype was seen a few times. The CDR3 region has the DNA TGCAGCGTTGAAGATGGCAGGGCCCCCTACGAGCAGTACTTC. This gives the protein CSVEDGRAPYEQYF. The chain combines TRBV29-1 with TRBJ2-7; D is possibly TRBD1 (5 bases). The CDR3 is 14 residues long. The germline V gene has CDR1 SQVTM and CDR2 ANQGSEA. The germline V and J ends were trimmed by 0 bases and 2 bases, with 11 bases remaining between them.

This clonotype appeared a few times. This chain connects TRBV12-3 or TRBV12-4 to TRBJ2-5; D ambiguous. V was pared by 6 bases and J by 4 bases, with 12 bases between. The CDR3 is 13 amino acids. The CDR3 DNA sequence: TGTGCCAGCAGCTCGCTAGAACGAGAGACCCAGTACTTC. This translates into CASSSLERETQYF.

The table lists this clonotype with a few counts. The rearrangement links TRBV9 to TRBJ2-7; 7 nucleotides line up with TRBD1. Germline CDR1 reads SGDLS; CDR2 reads YYNGEE. The CDR3 extends over 17 amino acids. Unmatched junction bases numbered 13, after V lost 0 bases and J lost 4 bases. The CDR3: CASSVGGRGHDFYEQYF. The CDR3 region has the DNA TGTGCCAGCAGCGTAGGGGGTAGGGGGCATGACTTTTACGAGCAGTACTTC.

The chain employs TRBV20-1 and TRBJ1-1, with 7 nucleotides matching TRBD1. V lost 1 base, J lost 5 bases, and 7 bases stayed unmatched. CDR1 is DFQATT and CDR2 is SNEGSKA in the germline V gene (reference sequence). This CDR3 region has 14 residues. The CDR3 nucleotides are TGCAGTGCTAGAGTCGACAGGGTTGGAACTGAAGCTTTCTTT. It translates to CSARVDRVGTEAFF.

The J gene is TRBJ2-1, the V gene TRBV7-3, with D hard to call. The ends were cut back, 5 bases at V and 9 bases at J, with 14 bases in the middle. The germline V gene has CDR1 SGHTA and CDR2 FQGTGA. This CDR3 contains 13 residues. The CDR3 loop reads CASSRKSTGEQFF. The CDR3 DNA follows: TGTGCCAGCAGCCGGAAATCGACGGGTGAGCAGTTCTTC.

J is TRBJ2-7 and V is TRBV28; 8 bases are a match to TRBD1. CDR1 is MDHEN, CDR2 SYDVKM, per germline. The CDR3 loop spans 14 amino acids. V was pared by 2 bases and J by 5 bases, with 5 bases of the junction left unmatched. This chain's CDR3 is CASSLRTGNDEQYF. DNA of the CDR3: TGTGCCAGCAGTTTAAGGACAGGGAACGACGAGCAGTACTTC.

J is TRBJ1-1 and V is TRBV6-1; no reliable D call. This CDR3 has 12 amino acids. The V gene's germline CDR1 is MNHNS and CDR2 SASEGT. Trimming removed 2 bases at V and 6 bases at J, with 7 bases between. The CDR3 DNA sequence: TGTGCCAGCAGTGAAATTAAGGCTGAAGCTTTCTTT. This sequence encodes CASSEIKAEAFF.

The chain links TRBV12-3 or TRBV12-4 to TRBJ1-2, with D unresolved. The CDR3 consists of 13 residues. Trimming took 5 bases from V and 3 from J, leaving 10 bases between them. The CDR3 nucleotides read TGTGCCAGCAGTCTTCATAAGGACTATGGCTACACCTTC. Amino acids: CASSLHKDYGYTF.

The J gene is TRBJ1-2, the V gene TRBV4-1; D perhaps matches TRBD1 (5 bases). The germline V gene encodes CDR1 MGHRA and CDR2 YSYEKL. Trimming pared 1 base from V and 8 bases from J, leaving 23 bases between. CDR3 length: 17 amino acids. CDR3: CASSQGERGALASGYTF. The CDR3 DNA reads TGCGCCAGCAGCCAAGGGGAAAGAGGGGCTCTGGCTAGCGGCTACACCTTC.

The gene calls are TRBV5-1 and TRBJ2-5, with D possibly being TRBD2 (5 bases). Germline V gene lookup returns CDR1 SGHRS and CDR2 YFSETQ. The CDR3 totals 14 residues. Trimming cost V 0 bases and J 5 bases, with 11 bases left between them. CDR3 in amino acids: CASSLVSREETQYF. The DNA of the CDR3 is TGCGCCAGCAGCTTGGTGTCTAGGGAGGAGACCCAGTACTTC.

This chain links TRBV9 with TRBJ2-7, with D maybe TRBD2 (6 bases). Germline assignment: CDR1 SGDLS and CDR2 YYNGEE. With 0 bases removed from V and 4 bases from J, the gap between germline ends came to 14 bases. The CDR3 runs 15 residues. CDR3 nucleotide sequence: TGTGCCAGCAGCGTAGCCGGAGGGACGGGATACGAGCAGTACTTC. This sequence encodes CASSVAGGTGYEQYF.

This chain uses TRBV6-6 with TRBJ2-1; D is unclear. Trimming cost V 8 bases and J 1 base, with 12 bases left between them. The CDR3 has 14 residues. Germline values: CDR1 MNHNY, CDR2 SVGAGI (reference sequence). In DNA, the CDR3 is TGTGCCAGCGGGCAGCGTTCTTCCTACAATGAGCAGTTCTTC. Protein: CASGQRSSYNEQFF.

This clonotype has more than one count but fewer than ten. The chain joins TRBV12-3 or TRBV12-4 to TRBJ2-3; D is unclear. The CDR3 has 14 amino acids. Trimming left V 3 bases short and J 1 base short, with 8 bases between. Written as DNA, the CDR3 is TGTGCCAGCAGTTTTTCGCGGCGCACAGATACGCAGTATTTT. As protein: CASSFSRRTDTQYF.

CDR3 residues: CASSVPGLRSYEQYF. DNA of the CDR3: TGTGCCAGCAGCGTCCCGGGACTTCGCTCCTACGAGCAGTACTTC. The chain combines TRBV7-9 with TRBJ2-7; possible D gene TRBD2, 6 bases. Between the trimmed V and J ends, which lost 5 bases and 0 bases, there was a span of 14 bases. The length of the CDR3 is 15 residues. In germline, CDR1 is SEHNR, CDR2 FQNEAQ (reference sequence).

V is TRBV10-3 and J is TRBJ2-5; the D is unclear. This CDR3 is built from 15 residues. The germline V gene has CDR1 ENHRY and CDR2 SYGVKD. V was shortened by 2 bases and J by 1 base, with 11 bases between the two germline ends. DNA for the CDR3: TGTGCCATCAGTGAGCCCCCCCGATCCCAAGAGACCCAGTACTTC. It translates to CAISEPPRSQETQYF.

This clonotype has just a few counts. The rearrangement links TRBV7-9 to TRBJ2-1; perhaps D is TRBD1 or TRBD2 (5 bases each). The CDR3 length is 15 residues. The V end was cut by 4 bases, the J end by 10 bases, with 20 bases between. Germline-derived CDR1 and CDR2 are SEHNR and FQNEAQ (reference sequence). CDR3 nucleotide sequence: TGTGCCAGCAGCTCCCCGGGACGCCTGGATGGCGAGCAGTTCTTC. Translation gives CASSSPGRLDGEQFF. Full variable domain (missing parts from reference TRBV7-9 and TRBJ2-1): DTGVSQNPRHKITKRGQNVTFRCDPISEHNRLYWYRQTLGQGPEFLTYFQNEAQLEKSRLLSDRFSAERPKGSFSTLEIQRTEQGDSAMYLCASSSPGRLDGEQFFGPGTRLTVL.

This clonotype was seen only a few times. The chain joins TRBV6-1 to TRBJ2-7; D is perhaps TRBD2 (6 bases). CDR3 length: 15 residues. V gave up 9 bases and J gave up 6 bases, with 24 bases separating them. CDR1 MNHNS and CDR2 SASEGT come from the germline V gene. This CDR3 reads CASIEMGRPLGEQYF. The CDR3 nucleotides read TGTGCCAGTATTGAAATGGGGAGGCCCCTCGGCGAGCAGTACTTC.

CDR3 in amino acids: CASSVQPRETQYF. In DNA, the CDR3 is TGTGCCAGCAGTGTACAGCCTCGGGAGACCCAGTACTTC. The genes are TRBV2 and TRBJ2-5; D remains ambiguous. Germline V gives CDR1 SNHLY, CDR2 FYNNEI. The CDR3 is made up of 13 amino acids. Trimming pared 4 bases from V and 5 bases from J, leaving 11 bases between.

V usage is TRBV27 and J usage is TRBJ1-2, with D unclear. Trimming cost V 8 bases and J 2 bases, with 12 bases left between them. Per germline, CDR1 MNHEY and CDR2 SMNVEV (reference sequence). The CDR3 runs 13 residues. DNA for the CDR3: TGTGCCAGCGCTCAGATGCCAAACTATGGCTACACCTTC. It specifies CASAQMPNYGYTF.

This clonotype was found a few times. The chain recombines TRBV10-3 with TRBJ2-1; D possibly corresponds to TRBD1 (5 bases). Germline CDR1 and CDR2: ENHRY and SYGVKD. V was trimmed by 3 bases and J by 0 bases, leaving 9 bases between them. This CDR3 is built from 15 residues. CDR3 loop: CAISELTGSYNEQFF. CDR3 bases: TGTGCCATCAGTGAACTAACAGGCTCCTACAATGAGCAGTTCTTC.

This clonotype was detected many times. A junction boundary mismatches the germline segment, possibly from a read error. V and J are TRBV20-1 and TRBJ2-3; 12 bases map to TRBD2. CDR1 is DFQATT, CDR2 SNEGSKA, per germline (reference sequence). The CDR3 loop spans 11 amino acids. The CDR3 DNA sequence: TGCAGTGCGAAAGGACTAGCGGGACTTCGTTTT. Its protein product is CSAKGLAGLRF.

The rearrangement joins TRBV23-1 to TRBJ2-6; D gene unclear. TRBV23-1 is reported as an ORF; its role is uncertain. Trimming took 5 bases from V and 2 from J, leaving 10 bases between them. The CDR3 has 15 amino acids. This chain's CDR3 is CASSKGSTGANVLTF. As DNA, the CDR3 is TGCGCCAGCAGTAAGGGATCTACTGGGGCCAACGTCCTGACTTTC.

The chain employs TRBV7-9 and TRBJ2-1; 7 bases line up with TRBD2. The CDR3 is made up of 14 amino acids. CDR1 SEHNR and CDR2 FQNEAQ come from the germline V gene (reference sequence). Unmatched junction bases numbered 12, after V lost 7 bases and J lost 9 bases. This CDR3 is CASIKPGGSGEQFF. DNA for the CDR3: TGTGCCAGCATTAAACCCGGGGGGTCTGGTGAGCAGTTCTTC.

This clonotype was observed a handful of times. This chain connects TRBV2 to TRBJ1-6, with D uncertain. Germline V lookup: CDR1 SNHLY, CDR2 FYNNEI. Deletions cut 5 bases from V and 12 bases from J, with 11 bases between. The CDR3 contains 12 residues. The CDR3 region has the DNA TGTGCCAGCAGTACTTACGGGATACCCCTCCACTTT. It is translated as CASSTYGIPLHF. Supplemented by reference TRBV2 and TRBJ1-6, the full variable domain reads EPEVTQTPSHQVTQMGQEVILRCVPISNHLYFYWYRQILGQKVEFLVSFYNNEISEKSEIFDDQFSVERPDGSNFTLKIRSTKLEDSAMYFCASSTYGIPLHFGNGTRLTVT.

The rearrangement uses TRBV9 and TRBJ2-3, with 7 bases matching TRBD2. CDR3 length equals 15 residues. V shed 0 bases, J shed 2 bases, and the junction held 3 bases outside the gene matches. Germline loops: CDR1 SGDLS, CDR2 YYNGEE. The DNA of the CDR3 is TGTGCCAGCAGCGTAGCGGGAGGTCACACAGATACGCAGTATTTT. It translates to CASSVAGGHTDTQYF.